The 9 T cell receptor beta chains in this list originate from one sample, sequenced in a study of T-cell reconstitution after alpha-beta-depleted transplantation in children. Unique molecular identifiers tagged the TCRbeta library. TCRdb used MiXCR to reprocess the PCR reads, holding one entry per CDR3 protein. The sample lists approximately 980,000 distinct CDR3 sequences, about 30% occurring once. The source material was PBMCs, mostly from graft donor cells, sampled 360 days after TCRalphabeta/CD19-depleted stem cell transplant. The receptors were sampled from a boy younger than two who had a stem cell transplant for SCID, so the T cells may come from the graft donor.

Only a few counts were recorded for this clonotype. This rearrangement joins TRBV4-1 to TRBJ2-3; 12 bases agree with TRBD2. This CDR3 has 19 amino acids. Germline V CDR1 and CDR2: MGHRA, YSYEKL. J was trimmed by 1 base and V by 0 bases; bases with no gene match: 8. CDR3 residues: CASSQDRASGGARTDTQYF. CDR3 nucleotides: TGCGCCAGCAGCCAAGATCGAGCTAGCGGGGGGGCCCGCACAGATACGCAGTATTTT.

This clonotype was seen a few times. The CDR3 DNA is TGTGCCAGCAGCCGGGACAGGGTCCCTGGAAACACCATATATTTT. This encodes CASSRDRVPGNTIYF. The chain employs TRBV9 and TRBJ1-3; 9 nucleotides match TRBD1. The CDR3 is made up of 15 amino acids. CDR1 SGDLS and CDR2 YYNGEE come from the germline V gene. The J segment lost 2 bases and the V segment lost 4 bases, leaving 4 bases of the junction unmatched.

This CDR3 reads CASSFLGQGPDTQYF. As DNA, the CDR3 is TGCGCCAGCAGCTTCCTCGGACAGGGGCCAGATACGCAGTATTTT. The chain joins TRBV5-1 to TRBJ2-3; 9 bases map to TRBD1. The germline V gene encodes CDR1 SGHRS and CDR2 YFSETQ. Trimming removed 2 bases from V and 4 bases from J; junction bases left unmatched: 5. CDR3 length equals 15 residues.

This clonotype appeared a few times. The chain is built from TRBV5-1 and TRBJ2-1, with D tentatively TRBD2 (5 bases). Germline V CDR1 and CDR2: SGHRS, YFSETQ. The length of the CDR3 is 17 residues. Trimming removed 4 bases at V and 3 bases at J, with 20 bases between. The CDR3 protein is CASSAQRLGGFYNEQFF. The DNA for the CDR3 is TGCGCCAGCAGCGCTCAACGGCTTGGCGGGTTCTACAATGAGCAGTTCTTC.

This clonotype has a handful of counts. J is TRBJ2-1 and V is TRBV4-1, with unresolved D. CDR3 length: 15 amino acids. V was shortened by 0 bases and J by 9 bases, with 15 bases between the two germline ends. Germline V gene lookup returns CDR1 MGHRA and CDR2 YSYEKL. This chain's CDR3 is CASSQDRAGRIEQFF. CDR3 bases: TGCGCCAGCAGCCAAGATAGGGCAGGTAGGATTGAGCAGTTCTTC.

The CDR3 is CASTLTGSSTDTQYF. CDR3 DNA sequence: TGCGCCAGCACTTTAACAGGTTCGTCGACAGATACGCAGTATTTT. The V and J genes are TRBV5-1 and TRBJ2-3, with D possibly matching TRBD1 (5 bases). The CDR3 is made up of 15 amino acids. Germline V gene data show CDR1 as SGHRS and CDR2 as YFSETQ. The ends were cut back, 6 bases at V and 3 bases at J, with 17 bases in the middle.

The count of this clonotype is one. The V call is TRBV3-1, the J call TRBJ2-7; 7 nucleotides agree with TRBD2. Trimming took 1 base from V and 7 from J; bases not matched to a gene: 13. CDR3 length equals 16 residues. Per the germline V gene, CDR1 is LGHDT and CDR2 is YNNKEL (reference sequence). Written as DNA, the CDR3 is TGTGCCAGCAGCCAAGGAGTTGTCGGGAGGAGGAGAGAGCAGTACTTC. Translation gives CASSQGVVGRRREQYF.

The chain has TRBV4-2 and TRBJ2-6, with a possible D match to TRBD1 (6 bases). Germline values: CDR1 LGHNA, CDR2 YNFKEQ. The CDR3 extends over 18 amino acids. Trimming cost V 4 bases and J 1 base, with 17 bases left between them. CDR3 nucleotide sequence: TGTGCCAGCAGCCCGCTTATTATAACAGGGTCTGGGGCCAACGTCCTGACTTTC. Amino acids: CASSPLIITGSGANVLTF.

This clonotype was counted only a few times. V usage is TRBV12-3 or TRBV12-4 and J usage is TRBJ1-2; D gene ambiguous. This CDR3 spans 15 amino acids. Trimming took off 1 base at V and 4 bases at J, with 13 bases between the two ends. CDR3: CASSLEYLTPYGYTF. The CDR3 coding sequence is TGTGCCAGCAGTTTAGAGTACCTAACCCCCTATGGCTACACCTTC.